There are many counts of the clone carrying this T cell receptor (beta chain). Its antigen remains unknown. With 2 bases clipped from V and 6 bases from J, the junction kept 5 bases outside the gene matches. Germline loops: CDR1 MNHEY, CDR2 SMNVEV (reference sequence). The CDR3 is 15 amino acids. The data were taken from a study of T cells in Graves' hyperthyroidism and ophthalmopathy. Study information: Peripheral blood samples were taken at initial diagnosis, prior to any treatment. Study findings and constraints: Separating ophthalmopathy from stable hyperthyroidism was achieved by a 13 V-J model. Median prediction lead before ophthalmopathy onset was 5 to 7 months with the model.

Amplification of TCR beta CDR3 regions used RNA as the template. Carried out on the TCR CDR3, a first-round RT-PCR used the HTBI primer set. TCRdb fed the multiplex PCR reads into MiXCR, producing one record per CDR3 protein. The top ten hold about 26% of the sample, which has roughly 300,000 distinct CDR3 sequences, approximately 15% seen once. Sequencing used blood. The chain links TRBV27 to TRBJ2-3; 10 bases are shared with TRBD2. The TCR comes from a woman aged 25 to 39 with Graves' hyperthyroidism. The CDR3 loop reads CASSLVSGGDDTQYF. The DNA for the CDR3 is TGTGCCAGCAGTTTAGTCAGCGGGGGGGATGATACGCAGTATTTT.